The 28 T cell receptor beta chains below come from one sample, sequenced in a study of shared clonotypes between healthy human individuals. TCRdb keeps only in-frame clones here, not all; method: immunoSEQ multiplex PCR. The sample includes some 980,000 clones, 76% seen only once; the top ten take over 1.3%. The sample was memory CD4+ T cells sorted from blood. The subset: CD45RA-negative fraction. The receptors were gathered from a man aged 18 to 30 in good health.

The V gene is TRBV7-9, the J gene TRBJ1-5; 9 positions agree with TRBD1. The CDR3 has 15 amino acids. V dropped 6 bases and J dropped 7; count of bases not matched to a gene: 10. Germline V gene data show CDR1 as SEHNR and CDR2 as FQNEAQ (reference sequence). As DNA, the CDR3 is TGTGCCAGCAGATGTGGACAGGGGCGCCGGCAGCCCCAGCATTTT. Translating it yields CASRCGQGRRQPQHF.

Written as DNA, the CDR3 is TGCGCCAGCAGCATAGGTCCGGGGGGTCGGGAGACCCAGTACTTC. As protein: CASSIGPGGRETQYF. V and J are TRBV5-1 and TRBJ2-5, with 7 bases fitting TRBD2. Germline trimming cut 4 bases from V and 5 bases from J; bases unmatched to any gene: 11. From germline, CDR1 is SGHRS and CDR2 YFSETQ. This CDR3 has 15 residues.

Written as DNA, the CDR3 is TGTGCCAGCAGTGATGACAGGAGCACAGATACGCAGTATTTT. It is translated as CASSDDRSTDTQYF. V is TRBV25-1 and J is TRBJ2-3; TRBD1 might be the D (6 bases). The germline gives CDR1 MGHDK, CDR2 SYGVNS. V was trimmed by 3 bases and J by 0 bases, leaving 7 bases between them. The CDR3 sequence is 14 residues long.

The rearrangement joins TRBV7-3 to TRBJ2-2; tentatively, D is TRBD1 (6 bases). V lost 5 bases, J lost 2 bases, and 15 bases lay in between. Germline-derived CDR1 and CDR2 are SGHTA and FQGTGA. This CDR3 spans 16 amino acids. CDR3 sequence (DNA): TGTGCCAGCAGCCGGCGTGGGGGCGAAAACACCGGGGAGCTGTTTTTT. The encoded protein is CASSRRGGENTGELFF.

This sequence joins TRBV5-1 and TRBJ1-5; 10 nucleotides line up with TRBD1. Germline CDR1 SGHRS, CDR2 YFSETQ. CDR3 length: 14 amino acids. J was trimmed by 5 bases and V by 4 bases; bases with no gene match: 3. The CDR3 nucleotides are TGCGCCAGCAGCGCAGGGACAGGGGATCAGCCCCAGCATTTT. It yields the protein CASSAGTGDQPQHF.

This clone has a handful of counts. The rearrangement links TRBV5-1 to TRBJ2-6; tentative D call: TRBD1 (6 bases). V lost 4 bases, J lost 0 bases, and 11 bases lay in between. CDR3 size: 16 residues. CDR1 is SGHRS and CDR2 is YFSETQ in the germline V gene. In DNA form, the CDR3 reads TGCGCCAGCAGCGCCGGGACAAACTCTGGGGCCAACGTCCTGACTTTC. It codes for CASSAGTNSGANVLTF.

CDR3 region: CASRETGRSTDTQYF. CDR3 nucleotides: TGCGCCAGCAGAGAGACCGGGAGGAGCACAGATACGCAGTATTTT. The V gene is TRBV5-1, the J gene TRBJ2-3; 7 bases fit TRBD2. CDR3 length equals 15 residues. Looked up from germline, CDR1 is SGHRS and CDR2 is YFSETQ. Trimming took 5 bases from V and 0 from J; bases not matched to a gene: 6.

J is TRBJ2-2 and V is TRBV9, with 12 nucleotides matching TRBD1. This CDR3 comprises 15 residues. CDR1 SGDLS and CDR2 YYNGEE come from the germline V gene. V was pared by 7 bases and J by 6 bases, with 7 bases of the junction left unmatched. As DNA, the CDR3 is TGTGCCAGCGCGGGACAGGGGGCTGGGTCCGGGGAGCTGTTTTTT. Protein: CASAGQGAGSGELFF. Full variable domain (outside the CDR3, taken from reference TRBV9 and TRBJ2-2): DSGVTQTPKHLITATGQRVTLRCSPRSGDLSVYWYQQSLDQGLQFLIQYYNGEERAKGNILERFSAQQFPDLHSELNLSSLELGDSALYFCASAGQGAGSGELFFGEGSRLTVL.

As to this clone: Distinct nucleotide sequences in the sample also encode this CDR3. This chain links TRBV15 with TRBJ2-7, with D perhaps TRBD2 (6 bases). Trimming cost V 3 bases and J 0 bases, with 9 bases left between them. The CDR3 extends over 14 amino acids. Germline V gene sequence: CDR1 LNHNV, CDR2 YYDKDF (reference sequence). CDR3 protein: CATSREGLSYEQYF. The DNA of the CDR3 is TGTGCCACCAGCAGGGAGGGACTCTCCTACGAGCAGTACTTC.

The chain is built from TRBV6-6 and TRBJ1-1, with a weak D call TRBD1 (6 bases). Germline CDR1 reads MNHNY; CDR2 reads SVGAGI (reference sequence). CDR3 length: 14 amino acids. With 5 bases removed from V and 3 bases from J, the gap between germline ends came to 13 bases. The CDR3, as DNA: TGTGCCAGCAGTACCCAGGGGATCCACACTGAAGCTTTCTTT. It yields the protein CASSTQGIHTEAFF.

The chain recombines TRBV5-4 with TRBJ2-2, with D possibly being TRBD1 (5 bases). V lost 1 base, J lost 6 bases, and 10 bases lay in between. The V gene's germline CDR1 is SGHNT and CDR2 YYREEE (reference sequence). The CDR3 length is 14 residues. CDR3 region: CASSLTGQAGELFF. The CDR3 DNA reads TGTGCCAGCAGCTTGACAGGCCAAGCCGGGGAGCTGTTTTTT.

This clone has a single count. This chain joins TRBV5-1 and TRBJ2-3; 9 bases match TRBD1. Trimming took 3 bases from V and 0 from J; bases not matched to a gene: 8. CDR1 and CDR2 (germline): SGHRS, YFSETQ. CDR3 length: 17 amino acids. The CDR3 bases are TGCGCCAGCAGCTCGGGGACAGGGAGTTTTAGCACAGATACGCAGTATTTT. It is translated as CASSSGTGSFSTDTQYF.

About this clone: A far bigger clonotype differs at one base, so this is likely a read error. CDR3: CASSLGQDQPQHF. In nucleotides, the CDR3 is TGTGCCAGCAGCTTAGGACAGGACCAGCCCCAGCATTTT. The V call is TRBV7-2, the J call TRBJ1-5, with D perhaps TRBD1 (6 bases). The CDR3 runs to 13 residues. V was clipped by 1 base and J by 7 bases, with 8 bases between them. The germline V gene encodes CDR1 SGHTA and CDR2 FQGNSA. The full variable domain, rest sourced from reference TRBV7-2 and TRBJ1-5, is GAGVSQSPSNKVTEKGKDVELRCDPISGHTALYWYRQSLGQGLEFLIYFQGNSAPDKSGLPSDRFSAERTGGSVSTLTIQRTQQEDSAVYLCASSLGQDQPQHFGDGTRLSIL.

Here the CDR3 reads CASSPYSRGQGASNEQFF. The CDR3 DNA is TGTGCCAGCTCACCGTACTCTCGAGGACAGGGGGCCAGCAATGAGCAGTTCTTC. The chain joins TRBV18 to TRBJ2-1; 11 nucleotides agree with TRBD1. The CDR3 is made up of 18 amino acids. The germline gives CDR1 KGHSH, CDR2 LQKENI. Trimming took 3 bases from V and 6 from J; bases not matched to a gene: 13.

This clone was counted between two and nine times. The CDR3 sequence: CASSYKVSYYGYTF. As DNA, the CDR3 is TGTGCCAGCAGCTACAAAGTATCCTACTATGGCTACACCTTC. The genes are TRBV28 and TRBJ1-2; no clear D. The V and J ends lost 6 bases and 3 bases respectively, with 14 bases between them. CDR1 MDHEN and CDR2 SYDVKM come from the germline V gene. This CDR3 has 14 amino acids.

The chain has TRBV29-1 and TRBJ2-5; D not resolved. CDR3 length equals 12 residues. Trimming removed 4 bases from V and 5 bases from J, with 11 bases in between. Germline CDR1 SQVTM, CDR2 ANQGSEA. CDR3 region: CSVAVTQETQYF. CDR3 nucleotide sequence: TGCAGCGTTGCCGTGACTCAGGAGACCCAGTACTTC.

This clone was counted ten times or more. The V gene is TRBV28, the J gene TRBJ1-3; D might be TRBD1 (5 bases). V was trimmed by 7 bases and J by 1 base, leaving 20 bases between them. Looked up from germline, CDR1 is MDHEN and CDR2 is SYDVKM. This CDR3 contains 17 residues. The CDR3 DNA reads TGTGCCAGCATCGGCGGGGGAGGGGCGAGGTCTGGAAACACCATATATTTT. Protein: CASIGGGGARSGNTIYF.

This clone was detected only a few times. As DNA, the CDR3 is TGTGCCAGTAGATCGGGACAGGGAAACTATGGCTACACCTTC. This encodes CASRSGQGNYGYTF. This chain joins TRBV19 and TRBJ1-2; 9 bases fit TRBD1. This CDR3 region has 14 residues. The V and J ends lost 6 bases and 2 bases, in that order; junction bases with no gene match: 4. Germline V CDR1 and CDR2: LNHDA, SQIVND (reference sequence).

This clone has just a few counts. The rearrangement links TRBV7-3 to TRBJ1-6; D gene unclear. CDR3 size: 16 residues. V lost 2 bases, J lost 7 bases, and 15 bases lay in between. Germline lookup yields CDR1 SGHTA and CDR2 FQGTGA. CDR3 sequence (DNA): TGTGCCAGCAGCTTATGGGCAGGAGGAAAGAATTCACCCCTCCACTTT. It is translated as CASSLWAGGKNSPLHF. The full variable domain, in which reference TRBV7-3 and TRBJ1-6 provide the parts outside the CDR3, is GAGVSQTPSNKVTEKGKYVELRCDPISGHTALYWYRQSLGQGPEFLIYFQGTGAADDSGLPNDRFFAVRPEGSVSTLKIQRTERGDSAVYLCASSLWAGGKNSPLHFGNGTRLTVT.

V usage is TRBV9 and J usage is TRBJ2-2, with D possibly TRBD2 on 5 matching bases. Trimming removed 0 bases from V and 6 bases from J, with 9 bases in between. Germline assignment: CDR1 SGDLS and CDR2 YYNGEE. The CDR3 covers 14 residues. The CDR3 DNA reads TGTGCCAGCAGCGTAGTCCACGGGGCCGGGGAGCTGTTTTTT. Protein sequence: CASSVVHGAGELFF.

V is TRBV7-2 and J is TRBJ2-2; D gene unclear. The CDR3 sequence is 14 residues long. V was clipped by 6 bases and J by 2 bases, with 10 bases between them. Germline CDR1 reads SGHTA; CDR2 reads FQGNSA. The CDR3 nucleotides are TGTGCCAGCAGGTCGGGCAGAAACACCGGGGAGCTGTTTTTT. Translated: CASRSGRNTGELFF.

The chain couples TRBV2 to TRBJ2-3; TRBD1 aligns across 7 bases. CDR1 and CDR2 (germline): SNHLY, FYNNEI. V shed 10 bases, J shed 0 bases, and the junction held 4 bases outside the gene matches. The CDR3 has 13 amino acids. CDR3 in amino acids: CANRGSSTDTQYF. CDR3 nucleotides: TGTGCCAACAGGGGCTCGAGCACAGATACGCAGTATTTT.

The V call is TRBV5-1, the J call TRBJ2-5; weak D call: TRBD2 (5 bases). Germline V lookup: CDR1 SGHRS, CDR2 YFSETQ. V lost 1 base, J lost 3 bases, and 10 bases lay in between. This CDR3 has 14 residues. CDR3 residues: CASSLLLAKETQYF. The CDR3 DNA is TGCGCCAGCAGCTTGTTGCTAGCAAAAGAGACCCAGTACTTC.

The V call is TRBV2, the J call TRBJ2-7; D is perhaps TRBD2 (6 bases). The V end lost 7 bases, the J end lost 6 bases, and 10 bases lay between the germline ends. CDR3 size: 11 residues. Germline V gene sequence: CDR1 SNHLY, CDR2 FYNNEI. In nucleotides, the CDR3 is TGTGCCAGCAAAATGGGAGGCGAGCAGTACTTC. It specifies CASKMGGEQYF.

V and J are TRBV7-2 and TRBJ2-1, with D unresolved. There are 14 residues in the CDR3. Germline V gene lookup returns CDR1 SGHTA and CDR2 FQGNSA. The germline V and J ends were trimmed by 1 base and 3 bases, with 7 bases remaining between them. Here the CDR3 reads CASSLVSIYNEQFF. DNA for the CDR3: TGTGCCAGCAGCTTAGTTTCTATCTACAATGAGCAGTTCTTC.

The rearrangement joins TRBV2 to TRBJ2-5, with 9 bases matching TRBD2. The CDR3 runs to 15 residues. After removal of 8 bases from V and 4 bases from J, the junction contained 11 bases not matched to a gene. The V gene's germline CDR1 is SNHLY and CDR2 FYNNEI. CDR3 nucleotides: TGTGCCAGCGAAGTGGTAGCGGGAGCCCCAGAGACCCAGTACTTC. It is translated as CASEVVAGAPETQYF.

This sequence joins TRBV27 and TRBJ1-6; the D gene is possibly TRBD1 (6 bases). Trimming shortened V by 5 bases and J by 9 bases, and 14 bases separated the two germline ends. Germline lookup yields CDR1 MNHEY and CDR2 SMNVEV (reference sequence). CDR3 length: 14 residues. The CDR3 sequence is CASSTGKWGSPLHF. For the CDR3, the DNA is TGTGCCAGCAGTACAGGGAAGTGGGGTTCACCCCTCCACTTT.

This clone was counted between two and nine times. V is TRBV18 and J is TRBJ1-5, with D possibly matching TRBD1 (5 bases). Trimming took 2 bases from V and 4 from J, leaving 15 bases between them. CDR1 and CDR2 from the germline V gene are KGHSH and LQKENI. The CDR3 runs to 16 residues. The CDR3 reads CASSPIPEGPNQPQHF. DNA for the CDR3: TGTGCCAGCTCACCAATCCCGGAGGGGCCGAATCAGCCCCAGCATTTT.